The 11 T cell receptor beta chains in this list originate from one sample, sequenced in a study of T cells in Graves' hyperthyroidism and ophthalmopathy. TCR beta CDR3 regions were amplified from RNA. In the first-round RT-PCR of the TCR CDR3, the HTBI primer set was used. TCRdb processed the multiplex PCR reads anew with MiXCR; each CDR3 protein has one entry. Among a few hundred thousand distinct CDR3 sequences listed, around 20% were seen once. The sequenced sample consisted of blood. Receptors were obtained from a man between 18 and 29 years old with Graves' ophthalmopathy.

This clonotype was counted at least ten times. V and J are TRBV7-6 and TRBJ2-2; 7 positions agree with TRBD1. V dropped 5 bases and J dropped 7; count of bases not matched to a gene: 13. The CDR3 totals 16 residues. The germline gives CDR1 SGHVS, CDR2 FNYEAQ. This CDR3 reads CASSPAGGISSGELFF. CDR3 coding DNA: TGTGCCAGCAGCCCTGCAGGGGGAATTTCGAGCGGGGAGCTGTTTTTT.

This clonotype was counted ten times or more. The chain joins TRBV7-9 to TRBJ2-7; possibly TRBD1 for D (6 bases). Germline CDR1 and CDR2: SEHNR and FQNEAQ (reference sequence). The CDR3 is 12 residues long. Trimming pared 6 bases from V and 7 bases from J, leaving 13 bases between. CDR3 nucleotide sequence: TGTGCCAGCAGGGACAGTTCGGGGGAGCAGTACTTC. Residues: CASRDSSGEQYF.

The chain recombines TRBV27 with TRBJ2-7; D is ambiguous. The CDR3 contains 14 residues. The germline V gene encodes CDR1 MNHEY and CDR2 SMNVEV (reference sequence). Trimming shortened V by 0 bases and J by 12 bases, and 18 bases separated the two germline ends. The CDR3 protein is CASSLSLSALGRYF. The CDR3 DNA reads as TGTGCCAGCAGTTTATCTTTGTCAGCTCTAGGACGGTACTTC.

The chain is built from TRBV27 and TRBJ1-1; D is ambiguous. From germline, CDR1 is MNHEY and CDR2 SMNVEV (reference sequence). This CDR3 has 14 amino acids. The V end lost 5 bases, the J end lost 1 base, and 11 bases lay between the germline ends. The CDR3 DNA reads TGTGCCAGCAGTCTAGAAGGGCCGAACACTGAAGCTTTCTTT. It yields the protein CASSLEGPNTEAFF.

The chain combines TRBV15 with TRBJ1-2; weak D call: TRBD1 (5 bases). The germline gives CDR1 LNHNV, CDR2 YYDKDF (reference sequence). This CDR3 is built from 14 residues. The germline V and J ends were trimmed by 3 bases and 4 bases, with 12 bases remaining between them. This chain's CDR3 is CATSSHDRIYGYTF. CDR3 bases: TGTGCCACCAGCAGTCACGACAGAATCTATGGCTACACCTTC.

The chain recombines TRBV7-9 with TRBJ2-3; the match to TRBD2 covers 11 bases. J was trimmed by 3 bases and V by 6 bases; bases with no gene match: 14. There are 18 residues in the CDR3. Germline values: CDR1 SEHNR, CDR2 FQNEAQ (reference sequence). The CDR3 is CASSRDSSGGRRTDTQYF. The CDR3 DNA reads TGTGCCAGCAGTCGGGACTCTAGCGGGGGGCGGAGAACAGATACGCAGTATTTT.

The CDR3 coding sequence is TGTGCCAGCAGCTTAAGTAGCGAACACCCCCACTATGGCTACACCTTC. Residues: CASSLSSEHPHYGYTF. This chain connects TRBV7-3 to TRBJ1-2; D is ambiguous. The CDR3 extends over 16 amino acids. Trimming pared 1 base from V and 3 bases from J, leaving 15 bases between. Germline lookup yields CDR1 SGHTA and CDR2 FQGTGA.

This clonotype has at least ten counts. The chain recombines TRBV7-2 with TRBJ1-1; D uncertain. The V gene lost 3 bases and the J gene lost 0 bases, with 11 bases spanning the gap. The CDR3 sequence is 15 residues long. Per germline, CDR1 SGHTA and CDR2 FQGNSA. The CDR3 bases are TGTGCCAGCAGCTTCAGTTCAACGGTGAACACTGAAGCTTTCTTT. It yields the protein CASSFSSTVNTEAFF. The full variable domain, rest sourced from reference TRBV7-2 and TRBJ1-1, is GAGVSQSPSNKVTEKGKDVELRCDPISGHTALYWYRQSLGQGLEFLIYFQGNSAPDKSGLPSDRFSAERTGGSVSTLTIQRTQQEDSAVYLCASSFSSTVNTEAFFGQGTRLTVV.

Many counts were recorded for this clonotype. The genes are TRBV13 and TRBJ2-7; D tentatively fits TRBD1 or TRBD2 (6 bases each). In germline, CDR1 is PRHDT, CDR2 FYEKMQ (reference sequence). The CDR3 extends over 13 amino acids. V lost 5 bases, J lost 2 bases, and 10 bases lay in between. CDR3 loop: CASSLRGAYEQYF. The DNA for the CDR3 is TGTGCCAGCAGCCTTAGGGGGGCCTACGAGCAGTACTTC.

As to this clonotype: A much larger clonotype is one base distant, so this may be a read error. The chain couples TRBV12-3 or TRBV12-4 to TRBJ2-5; no definite D call. CDR3 length: 15 amino acids. The DNA of the CDR3 is TGTGCCACCAGTTTAATGGCAGGCCCACAAGAGACCCAGTACTTC. Encoded protein: CATSLMAGPQETQYF.

Worth noting for this clonotype: Since no conserved phenylalanine or tryptophan closes the CDR3, a read error is the likely cause. The rearrangement links TRBV24-1 to TRBJ2-3; 9 bases are a match to TRBD1. After removal of 9 bases from V and 5 bases from J, the junction contained 8 bases not matched to a gene. The length of the CDR3 is 14 residues. Germline CDR1 reads KGHDR; CDR2 reads SFDVKD. CDR3 nucleotides: TGTGCCACCCGCGCACAGGGGGCTGAAGATACGCAGTATCTT. Protein: CATRAQGAEDTQYL.